The source of this T cell receptor beta chain is a study of T cells expressing NK-cell markers. Background on the study: Among the eight sequenced donors, seven tested HCMV-seropositive and one tested seronegative.

CDR1 is SGHTA, CDR2 FQGTGA, per germline. The CDR3 covers 13 residues. TCRdb re-called the 5' RACE reads and shows each CDR3 protein once, DNA omitted. The sample holds over 250,000 distinct CDR3 sequences. The sequence was obtained from a woman aged 18 to 75 in good health. V usage is TRBV7-3 and J usage is TRBJ2-5. Sequencing was done on a sample of blood T cells: a sorted CD56 or NKG2C T cell subset, CD4+ or CD8+ T cells, or bulk PBMC T cells (not recorded which). CDR3 loop: CASSFGPEETQYF.